This T cell receptor (beta chain) is drawn from a study of cytomegalovirus exposure and HLA in healthy donors. Study-wide results and caveats: What a later analysis reportedly showed was that an Asian-associated ancestry cluster had fewer N-insertions than the roughly 670-donor mean. Presence/absence results assume similar sequencing depth per donor, which may not hold.

V was trimmed by 6 bases and J by 8 bases, leaving 14 bases between them. The CDR3 runs to 12 residues. Germline CDR1 MNHNS, CDR2 SASEGT. This clone appeared a single time. Its target is unknown. The study ran its PCR with 60 Vbeta and 13 Jbeta primers. The repertoire was sequenced with immunoSEQ multiplex PCR; TCRdb's copy has only in-frame clones and lacks some. The data show about 110,000 clones, with 65% to 85% seen just once and 5% to 7.5% held by the top ten. At sampling all donors were nominally healthy, likely with unrecorded immune exposures. This chain connects TRBV6-1 to TRBJ2-7; D possibly corresponds to TRBD2 (6 bases). This receptor was identified in a man aged 25-45 years in good health and CMV-seropositive. Specimen: PBMCs. The CDR3 region has the DNA TGTGCCAGCAGCACCGGGAGCCAAAAGCAGTACTTC. It specifies CASSTGSQKQYF.